This T cell receptor beta chain is drawn from a study of cytomegalovirus exposure and HLA in healthy donors. This PCR relied on a set of 60 Vbeta primers and 13 Jbeta primers. TCRdb's copy holds only in-frame clones and misses some; the assay was immunoSEQ multiplex PCR. The data show more than 110,000 clones, almost 80% seen once. On this clone itself: What it recognizes is unknown.

Study-wide results and caveats: Accounts indicate the classifier identified cytomegalovirus status with strong specificity and sensitivity. According to an earlier analysis, most TCR beta V segments yielded productive rearrangements about 87% or about 30% of the time.

Per the germline V gene, CDR1 is SEHNR and CDR2 is FQNEAQ (reference sequence). V gave up 5 bases and J gave up 1 base; unmatched junction bases: 2. The CDR3 is 13 amino acids. V is TRBV7-9 and J is TRBJ2-7; 7 bases match TRBD1. The sequencing input was PBMCs. This clonotype originated in a man between 18 and 29 years old in good health and CMV-seronegative. The CDR3: CASSTTGSYEQYF. Here the CDR3 DNA reads TGTGCCAGCAGCACGACAGGGTCCTACGAGCAGTACTTC.